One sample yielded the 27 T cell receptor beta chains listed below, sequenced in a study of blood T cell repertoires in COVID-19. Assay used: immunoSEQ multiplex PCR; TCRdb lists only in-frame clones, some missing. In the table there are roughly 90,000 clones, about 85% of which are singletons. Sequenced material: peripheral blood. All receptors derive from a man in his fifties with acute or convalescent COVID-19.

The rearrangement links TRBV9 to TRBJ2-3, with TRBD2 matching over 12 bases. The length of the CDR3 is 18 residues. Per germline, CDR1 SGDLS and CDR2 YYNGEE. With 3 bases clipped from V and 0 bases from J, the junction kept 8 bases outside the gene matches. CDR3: CASSATSGRTPSTDTQYF. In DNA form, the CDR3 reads TGTGCCAGCAGCGCCACTAGCGGGAGGACCCCTAGCACAGATACGCAGTATTTT.

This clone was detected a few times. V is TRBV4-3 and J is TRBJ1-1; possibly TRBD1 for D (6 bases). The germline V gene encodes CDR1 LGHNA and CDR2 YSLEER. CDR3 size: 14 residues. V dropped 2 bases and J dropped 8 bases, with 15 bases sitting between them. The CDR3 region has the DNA TGCGCCAGCAGCCAAAGGATGCAGGGGCACGAAGCTTTCTTT. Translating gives CASSQRMQGHEAFF.

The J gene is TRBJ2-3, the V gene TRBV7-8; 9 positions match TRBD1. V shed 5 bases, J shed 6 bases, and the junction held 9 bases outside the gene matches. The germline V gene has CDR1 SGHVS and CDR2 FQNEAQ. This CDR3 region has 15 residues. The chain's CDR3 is CASSERRTGADTQYF. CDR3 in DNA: TGTGCCAGCAGCGAAAGAAGGACAGGGGCCGATACGCAGTATTTT.

CDR3 protein: CASSYRLQGPAFF. CDR3 in DNA: TGTGCCAGCAGTTACCGATTGCAGGGGCCAGCTTTCTTT. The rearrangement joins TRBV6-2 or TRBV6-3 to TRBJ1-1; D perhaps matches TRBD1 (6 bases). The CDR3 is 13 residues long. In germline, CDR1 is MNHEY, CDR2 SVGEGT. Trimming removed 2 bases at V and 10 bases at J, with 14 bases between.

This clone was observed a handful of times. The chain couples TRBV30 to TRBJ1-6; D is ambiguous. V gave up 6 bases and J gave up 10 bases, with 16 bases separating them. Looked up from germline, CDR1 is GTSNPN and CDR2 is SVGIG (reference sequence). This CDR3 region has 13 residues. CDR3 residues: CACLVGGQSPLHF. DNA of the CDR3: TGTGCCTGCCTTGTGGGAGGCCAGTCACCCCTCCACTTT.

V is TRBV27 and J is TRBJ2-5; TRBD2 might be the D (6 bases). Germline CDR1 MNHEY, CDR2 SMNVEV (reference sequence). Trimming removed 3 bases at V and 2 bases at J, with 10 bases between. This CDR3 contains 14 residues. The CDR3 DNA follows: TGTGCCAGCAGTTTCGCGGGGTTACAAGAGACCCAGTACTTC. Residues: CASSFAGLQETQYF.

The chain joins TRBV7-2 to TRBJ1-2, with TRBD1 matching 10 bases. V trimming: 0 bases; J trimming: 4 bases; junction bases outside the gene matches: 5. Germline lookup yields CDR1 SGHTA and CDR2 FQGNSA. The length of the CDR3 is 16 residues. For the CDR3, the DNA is TGTGCCAGCAGCTTAGCCGGGACAGGGGAGCGCTATGGCTACACCTTC. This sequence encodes CASSLAGTGERYGYTF.

The CDR3 nucleotides are TGCGCCAGCAGCCATACAGACAGGGATCAAACTGAAGCTTTCTTT. It translates to CASSHTDRDQTEAFF. The V gene is TRBV4-1, the J gene TRBJ1-1, with 7 bases fitting TRBD1. Trimming cost V 3 bases and J 5 bases; bases outside gene matches: 9. The germline V gene has CDR1 MGHRA and CDR2 YSYEKL. CDR3 length equals 15 residues.

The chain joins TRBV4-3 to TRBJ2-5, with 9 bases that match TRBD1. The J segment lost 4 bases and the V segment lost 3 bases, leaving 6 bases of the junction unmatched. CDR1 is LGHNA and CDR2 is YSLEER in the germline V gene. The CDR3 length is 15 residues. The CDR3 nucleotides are TGCGCCAGCAGCCAGAACAGGGGGCGAGGAGAGACCCAGTACTTC. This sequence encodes CASSQNRGRGETQYF.

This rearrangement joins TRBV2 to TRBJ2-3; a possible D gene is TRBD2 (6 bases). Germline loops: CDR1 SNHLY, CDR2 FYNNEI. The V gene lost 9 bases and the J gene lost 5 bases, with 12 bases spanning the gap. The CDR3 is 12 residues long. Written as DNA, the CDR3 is TGTGCCAGTGGGGGAGGAGAAGATACGCAGTATTTT. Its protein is CASGGGEDTQYF.

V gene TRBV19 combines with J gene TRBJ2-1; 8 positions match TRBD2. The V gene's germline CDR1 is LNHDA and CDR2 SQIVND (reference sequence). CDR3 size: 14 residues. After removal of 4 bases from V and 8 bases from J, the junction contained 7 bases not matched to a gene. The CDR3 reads CASSSGTSEHEQFF. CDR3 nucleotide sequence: TGTGCCAGTAGTAGCGGGACTAGTGAGCATGAGCAGTTCTTC.

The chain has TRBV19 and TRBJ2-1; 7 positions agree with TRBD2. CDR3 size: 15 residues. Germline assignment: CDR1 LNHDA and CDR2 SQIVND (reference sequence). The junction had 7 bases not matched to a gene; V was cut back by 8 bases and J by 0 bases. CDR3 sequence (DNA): TGTGCCAGTCGAAAAGCGGGAAGCTCCTACAATGAGCAGTTCTTC. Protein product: CASRKAGSSYNEQFF.

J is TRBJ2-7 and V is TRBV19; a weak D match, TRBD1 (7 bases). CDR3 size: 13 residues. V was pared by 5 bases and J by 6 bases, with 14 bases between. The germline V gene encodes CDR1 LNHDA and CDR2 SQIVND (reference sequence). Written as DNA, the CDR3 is TGTGCCAGTAGTGAAGTCAGGGGGGCCGAGCAGTACTTC. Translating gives CASSEVRGAEQYF.

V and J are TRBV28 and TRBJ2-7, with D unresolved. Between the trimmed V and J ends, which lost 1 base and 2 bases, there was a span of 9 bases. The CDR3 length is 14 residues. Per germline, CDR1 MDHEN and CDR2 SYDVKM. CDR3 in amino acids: CASSLSPTTYEQYF. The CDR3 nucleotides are TGTGCCAGCAGTTTATCTCCAACTACCTACGAGCAGTACTTC.

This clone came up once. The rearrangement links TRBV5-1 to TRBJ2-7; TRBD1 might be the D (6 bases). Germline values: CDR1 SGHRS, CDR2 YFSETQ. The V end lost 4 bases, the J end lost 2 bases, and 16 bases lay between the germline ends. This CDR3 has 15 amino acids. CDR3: CASSLAGTSTYEQYF. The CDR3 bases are TGCGCCAGCAGCCTGGCCGGGACAAGTACCTACGAGCAGTACTTC.

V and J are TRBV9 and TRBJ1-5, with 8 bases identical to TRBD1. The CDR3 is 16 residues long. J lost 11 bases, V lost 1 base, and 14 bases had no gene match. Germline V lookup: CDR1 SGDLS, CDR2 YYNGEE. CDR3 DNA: TGTGCCAGCAGCGTATCCCAAGGACAGGGAGCTGAAGCCCAGCATTTT. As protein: CASSVSQGQGAEAQHF.

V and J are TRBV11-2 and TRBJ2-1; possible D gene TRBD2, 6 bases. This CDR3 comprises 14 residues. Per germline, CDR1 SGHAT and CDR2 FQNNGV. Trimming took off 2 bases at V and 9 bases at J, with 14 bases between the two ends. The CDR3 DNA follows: TGTGCCAGCAGCTTACCCCGGGGGTTGGGTGAGCAGTTCTTC. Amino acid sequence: CASSLPRGLGEQFF.

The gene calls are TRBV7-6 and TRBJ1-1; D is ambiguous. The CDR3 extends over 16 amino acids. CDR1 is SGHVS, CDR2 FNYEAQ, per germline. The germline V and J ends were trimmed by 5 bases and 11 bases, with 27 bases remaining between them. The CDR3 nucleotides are TGTGCCAGCAGCCCCTTAGGAGAGGGATGGTCTCGTGGGGCTTTCTTT. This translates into CASSPLGEGWSRGAFF.

The CDR3 here is CASSLRWRDSYNEQFF. CDR3 nucleotide sequence: TGTGCCAGCAGCCTGAGATGGCGGGATTCCTACAATGAGCAGTTCTTC. The chain is built from TRBV7-2 and TRBJ2-1; a weak D match, TRBD2 (6 bases). Germline lookup yields CDR1 SGHTA and CDR2 FQGNSA. The V end was cut by 5 bases, the J end by 1 base, with 15 bases between. The CDR3 runs to 16 residues. Looking up the rest from reference TRBV7-2 and TRBJ2-1 gives the full variable domain: GAGVSQSPSNKVTEKGKDVELRCDPISGHTALYWYRQSLGQGLEFLIYFQGNSAPDKSGLPSDRFSAERTGGSVSTLTIQRTQQEDSAVYLCASSLRWRDSYNEQFFGPGTRLTVL.

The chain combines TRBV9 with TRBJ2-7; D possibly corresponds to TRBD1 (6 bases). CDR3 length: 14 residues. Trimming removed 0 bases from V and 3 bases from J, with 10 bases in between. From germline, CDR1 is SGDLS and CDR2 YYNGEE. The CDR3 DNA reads TGTGCCAGCAGCGTAGCCGCACAGGGCTACGAGCAGTACTTC. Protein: CASSVAAQGYEQYF.

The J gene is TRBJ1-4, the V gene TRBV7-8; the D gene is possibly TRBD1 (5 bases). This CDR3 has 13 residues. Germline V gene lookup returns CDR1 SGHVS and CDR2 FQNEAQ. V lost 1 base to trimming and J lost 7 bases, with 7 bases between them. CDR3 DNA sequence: TGTGCCAGCAGCTTAGTGGGGCGTGAAAAACTGTTTTTT. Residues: CASSLVGREKLFF.

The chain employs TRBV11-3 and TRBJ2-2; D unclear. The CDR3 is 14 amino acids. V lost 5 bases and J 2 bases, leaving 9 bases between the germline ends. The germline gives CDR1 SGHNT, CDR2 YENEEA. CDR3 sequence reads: CASSPRVNTGELFF. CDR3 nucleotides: TGTGCCAGCAGCCCCCGGGTTAACACCGGGGAGCTGTTTTTT.

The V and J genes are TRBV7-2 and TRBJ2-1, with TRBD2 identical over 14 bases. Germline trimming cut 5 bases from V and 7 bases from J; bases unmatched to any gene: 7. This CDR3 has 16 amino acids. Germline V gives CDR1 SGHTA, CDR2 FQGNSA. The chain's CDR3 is CASSKTSGGAWNEQFF. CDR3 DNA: TGTGCCAGCAGCAAGACTAGCGGGGGGGCGTGGAATGAGCAGTTCTTC.

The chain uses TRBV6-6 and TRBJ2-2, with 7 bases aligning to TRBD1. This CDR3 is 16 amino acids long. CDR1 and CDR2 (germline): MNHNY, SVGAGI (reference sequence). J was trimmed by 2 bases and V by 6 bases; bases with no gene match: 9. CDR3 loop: CASSPDRVINTGELFF. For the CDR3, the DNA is TGTGCCAGCAGCCCCGACAGGGTGATAAACACCGGGGAGCTGTTTTTT.

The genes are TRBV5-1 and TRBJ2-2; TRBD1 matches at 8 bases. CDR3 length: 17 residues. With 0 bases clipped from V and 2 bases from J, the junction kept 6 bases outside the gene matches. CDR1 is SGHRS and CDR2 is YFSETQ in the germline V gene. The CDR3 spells CASSLDPDRVNTGELFF. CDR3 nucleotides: TGCGCCAGCAGCTTGGATCCGGACAGGGTCAACACCGGGGAGCTGTTTTTT.

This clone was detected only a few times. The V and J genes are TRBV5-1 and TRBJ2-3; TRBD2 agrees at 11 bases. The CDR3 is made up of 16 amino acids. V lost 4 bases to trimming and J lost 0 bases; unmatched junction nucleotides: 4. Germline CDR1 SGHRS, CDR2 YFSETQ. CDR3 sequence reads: CASSRGTSGSTDTQYF. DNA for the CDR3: TGCGCCAGCAGCCGAGGGACTAGCGGAAGCACAGATACGCAGTATTTT.

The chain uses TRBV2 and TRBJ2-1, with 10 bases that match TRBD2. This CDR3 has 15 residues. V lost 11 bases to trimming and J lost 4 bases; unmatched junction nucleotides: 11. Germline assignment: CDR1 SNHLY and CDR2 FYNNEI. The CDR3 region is CASRLAGGKYNEQFF. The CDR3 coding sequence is TGTGCCTCCAGGTTAGCGGGAGGTAAATACAATGAGCAGTTCTTC. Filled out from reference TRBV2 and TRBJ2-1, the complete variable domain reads EPEVTQTPSHQVTQMGQEVILRCVPISNHLYFYWYRQILGQKVEFLVSFYNNEISEKSEIFDDQFSVERPDGSNFTLKIRSTKLEDSAMYFCASRLAGGKYNEQFFGPGTRLTVL.